The clone carrying this TCR beta chain came up a few times. Its specificity is not known. This sample was included in a study of T-cell memory formation after mild COVID-19. Study-level information: Across donors, TCR clusters were largely donor specific. Study results and limitations: Later expanders leaned toward CD4+, whereas clones contracting from day 15 to 85 were balanced CD4/CD8. The study detected some responding clones in pre-infection memory, suggesting cross-reactive memory joined.

This CDR3 has 15 amino acids. J gave up 5 bases and V 3 bases, and 7 bases lay outside the gene matches. CDR1 and CDR2 (germline): KGHSH, LQKENI. 5'RACE primed from the constant segment yielded TCR alpha and TCR beta cDNA libraries bearing sample barcodes and UMIs. Using its own MiXCR run on the 5' RACE reads, TCRdb lists one record per CDR3 protein. The sample has hundreds of thousands of distinct CDR3 sequences, about a fifth seen once. The chain carries TRBV18 and TRBJ1-1; 9 bases fit TRBD1. This receptor was obtained from an adult woman who had mild COVID-19 (a few samples of this study predate the infection). Cell type and time point are not known. Sequencing was done on a sample of PBMCs or a T cell subset sorted from them (not recorded which). The CDR3 DNA reads TGTGCCAGCTCACCTCCGGGGACAGGGATAACTGAAGCTTTCTTT. The encoded protein is CASSPPGTGITEAFF. The entire variable domain, with the rest obtained from reference TRBV18 and TRBJ1-1, is as follows: NAGVMQNPRHLVRRRGQEARLRCSPMKGHSHVYWYRQLPEEGLKFMVYLQKENIIDESGMPKERFSAEFPKEGPSILRIQQVVRGDSAAYFCASSPPGTGITEAFFGQGTRLTVV.